The 28 T cell receptor beta chains presented below share a single source sample, sequenced in a study of early T cells in non-severe SARS-CoV-2 infection. TCRdb re-called the 5' RACE reads with MiXCR, one entry per CDR3 protein. The sample comprises approximately 50,000 distinct CDR3 sequences, roughly 8.8% of which are singletons, and 15% rests with the top ten. Material: whole blood. The source is an adult who was a healthcare worker with PCR-confirmed SARS-CoV-2 infection or an uninfected control (not recorded which).

This clonotype turned up a few times. The rearrangement links TRBV4-3 to TRBJ1-1; TRBD1 might be the D (5 bases). Germline V lookup: CDR1 LGHNA, CDR2 YSLEER. This CDR3 has 15 residues. V lost 1 base and J lost 3, with 12 bases in between. The CDR3 bases are TGCGCCAGCAGCCAAGTCACACAGGCCTACACTGAAGCTTTCTTT. As protein: CASSQVTQAYTEAFF.

This clonotype has a handful of counts. For the CDR3, the DNA is TGTGCCAGCATGAGGACTAGCGGGAGCGGTGAGCAGTTCTTC. Residues: CASMRTSGSGEQFF. The chain combines TRBV7-2 with TRBJ2-1; 13 nucleotides match TRBD2. The trim removed 7 bases at V and 9 bases at J, leaving 6 bases unmatched. Germline lookup yields CDR1 SGHTA and CDR2 FQGNSA. The CDR3 extends over 14 amino acids.

The sample holds many counts of this clonotype. The chain links TRBV11-3 to TRBJ2-1; tentative D call: TRBD2 (6 bases). V was trimmed by 1 base and J by 9 bases, leaving 10 bases between them. CDR3 length: 13 residues. The germline CDR1 and CDR2 sequences are SGHNT and YENEEA. This CDR3 reads CASSLGTNSEQFF. The CDR3 nucleotides read TGTGCCAGCAGCTTAGGGACTAACAGTGAGCAGTTCTTC.

Ten or more counts support this clonotype. The chain has TRBV12-3 or TRBV12-4 and TRBJ2-2, with D hard to call. The CDR3 is 14 residues long. The V end was cut by 3 bases, the J end by 2 bases, with 7 bases between. The CDR3 sequence: CASSLEINTGELFF. The DNA for the CDR3 is TGTGCCAGCAGTTTGGAGATAAACACCGGGGAGCTGTTTTTT.

This chain links TRBV5-1 with TRBJ2-5; 10 bases agree with TRBD2. Germline V gives CDR1 SGHRS, CDR2 YFSETQ. CDR3 length equals 16 residues. V dropped 2 bases and J dropped 2; count of bases not matched to a gene: 6. The CDR3, as DNA: TGCGCCAGCAGCTTCCCAGCGGGAGGGAAGCAAGAGACCCAGTACTTC. It codes for CASSFPAGGKQETQYF.

This clonotype has ten or more counts. This CDR3 is CASNRKPNTGELFF. The CDR3 DNA follows: TGTGCCAGTAACAGAAAGCCGAACACCGGGGAGCTGTTTTTT. The chain is built from TRBV19 and TRBJ2-2; D ambiguous. Deletions cut 7 bases from V and 0 bases from J, with 9 bases between. Per germline, CDR1 LNHDA and CDR2 SQIVND (reference sequence). The CDR3 is 14 residues long.

The chain carries TRBV7-9 and TRBJ2-2; possible D gene TRBD1, 5 bases. The germline V gene has CDR1 SEHNR and CDR2 FQNEAQ (reference sequence). V was clipped by 0 bases and J by 4 bases, with 6 bases between them. The CDR3 runs 14 residues. This CDR3 reads CASSLAGATGELFF. The CDR3 DNA is TGTGCCAGCAGCTTAGCAGGGGCCACCGGGGAGCTGTTTTTT. The full variable domain, rest sourced from reference TRBV7-9 and TRBJ2-2, is DTGVSQNPRHKITKRGQNVTFRCDPISEHNRLYWYRQTLGQGPEFLTYFQNEAQLEKSRLLSDRFSAERPKGSFSTLEIQRTEQGDSAMYLCASSLAGATGELFFGEGSRLTVL.

In its sample, this clonotype was seen many times. This chain joins TRBV5-1 and TRBJ1-1; TRBD1 matches at 7 bases. V lost 2 bases, J lost 5 bases, and 3 bases stayed unmatched. Germline V CDR1 and CDR2: SGHRS, YFSETQ. This CDR3 region has 13 residues. In DNA form, the CDR3 reads TGCGCCAGCAGCTTCAACAGGGGAACTGAAGCTTTCTTT. Protein product: CASSFNRGTEAFF. The whole variable domain, remainder taken from reference TRBV5-1 and TRBJ1-1, is KAGVTQTPRYLIKTRGQQVTLSCSPISGHRSVSWYQQTPGQGLQFLFEYFSETQRNKGNFPGRFSGRQFSNSRSEMNVSTLELGDSALYLCASSFNRGTEAFFGQGTRLTVV.

This clonotype was seen at least ten times. CDR3 in DNA: TGTGCCAGCAGCTTGGGGGCAGGGAGAGAGACCCAGTACTTC. Its translation is CASSLGAGRETQYF. The rearrangement joins TRBV5-5 to TRBJ2-5; D tentatively reads TRBD1 or TRBD2 (5 bases each). The CDR3 extends over 14 amino acids. V lost 0 bases and J lost 4, with 10 bases in between. Germline-derived CDR1 and CDR2 are SGHKS and YYEKEE (reference sequence).

This clonotype was seen repeatedly, ten times or more. The V gene is TRBV6-5, the J gene TRBJ2-1; D is possibly TRBD2 (7 bases). CDR3 length: 13 residues. V was clipped by 2 bases and J by 6 bases, with 8 bases between them. Per germline, CDR1 MNHEY and CDR2 SVGAGI. The CDR3 DNA reads as TGTGCCAGCAGTTACAGGGGGGGCAATGAGCAGTTCTTC. It yields the protein CASSYRGGNEQFF.

This clonotype was seen ten or more times. The rearrangement uses TRBV28 and TRBJ1-2; tentative D call: TRBD1 (5 bases). The germline CDR1 and CDR2 sequences are MDHEN and SYDVKM. V was clipped by 6 bases and J by 8 bases, with 19 bases between them. The CDR3 contains 14 residues. CDR3 in amino acids: CASREPGLSRGYTF. The CDR3 region has the DNA TGTGCCAGCAGAGAGCCGGGACTGAGCCGGGGCTACACCTTC.

By proportion, this clonotype is medium-sized. The V call is TRBV7-6, the J call TRBJ2-5; D remains unclear. The CDR3 consists of 13 residues. Between the trimmed V and J ends, which lost 7 bases and 0 bases, there was a span of 9 bases. Germline V gene data show CDR1 as SGHVS and CDR2 as FNYEAQ. The CDR3 spells CASTRRNQETQYF. The CDR3, as DNA: TGTGCCAGCACCAGGCGGAACCAAGAGACCCAGTACTTC.

This clonotype was counted ten times or more. V is TRBV20-1 and J is TRBJ2-3, with 7 positions matching TRBD2. Germline CDR1 DFQATT, CDR2 SNEGSKA (reference sequence). This CDR3 comprises 16 residues. The V and J ends lost 4 bases and 0 bases, in that order; junction bases with no gene match: 10. CDR3 bases: TGCAGTGCTACCAGCGGGAATACTTCTAGCACAGATACGCAGTATTTT. It codes for CSATSGNTSSTDTQYF.

The V call is TRBV11-2, the J call TRBJ1-2; tentative D call: TRBD1 (5 bases). Germline V CDR1 and CDR2: SGHAT, FQNNGV. The CDR3 loop spans 15 amino acids. The germline V and J ends were trimmed by 5 bases and 0 bases, with 13 bases remaining between them. CDR3: CASSPMTASNYGYTF. In DNA form, the CDR3 reads TGTGCCAGCAGCCCTATGACAGCCTCTAACTATGGCTACACCTTC.

This clonotype was detected many times. V usage is TRBV19 and J usage is TRBJ2-2; TRBD2 matches 8 bases. Trimming removed 3 bases from V and 6 bases from J; junction bases left unmatched: 12. Germline CDR1 is LNHDA and CDR2 is SQIVND (reference sequence). The CDR3 has 17 amino acids. CDR3 amino acids: CASSILPGLVSAGELFF. The CDR3 DNA sequence: TGTGCCAGTAGTATCCTACCGGGACTAGTTTCTGCCGGGGAGCTGTTTTTT.

This clonotype was observed a handful of times. The chain links TRBV6-5 to TRBJ2-7, with D possibly being TRBD1 or TRBD2 (6 bases each). The V end lost 6 bases, the J end lost 4 bases, and 13 bases lay between the germline ends. CDR3 length equals 13 residues. Germline V lookup: CDR1 MNHEY, CDR2 SVGAGI. CDR3 DNA: TGTGCCAGCAGCCCGGAGGGGGGTTACGAGCAGTACTTC. Translated, it gives CASSPEGGYEQYF.

This clonotype showed up many times. This sequence joins TRBV10-3 and TRBJ2-1; 10 nucleotides match TRBD2. Germline V gene data show CDR1 as ENHRY and CDR2 as SYGVKD. The J segment lost 5 bases and the V segment lost 7 bases, leaving 8 bases of the junction unmatched. The CDR3 length is 15 residues. In nucleotides, the CDR3 is TGTGCCATCACCGAAAGCCTAGCGGGGGACAATGAGCAGTTCTTC. As protein: CAITESLAGDNEQFF.

Many counts were recorded for this clonotype. This rearrangement joins TRBV19 to TRBJ1-2, with 7 bases lining up with TRBD1. The length of the CDR3 is 14 residues. Unmatched junction bases numbered 9, after V lost 7 bases and J lost 4 bases. CDR1 is LNHDA and CDR2 is SQIVND in the germline V gene (reference sequence). As DNA, the CDR3 is TGTGCCAGTAATGGACAGGCGGAACTCTATGGCTACACCTTC. Protein sequence: CASNGQAELYGYTF.

In its sample, this clonotype was seen once. The J gene is TRBJ2-7, the V gene TRBV4-3, with D maybe TRBD1 (5 bases). CDR1 and CDR2 from the germline V gene are LGHNA and YSLEER. This CDR3 comprises 16 residues. The ends were cut back, 3 bases at V and 0 bases at J, with 15 bases in the middle. CDR3 in amino acids: CASSQGIRASSYEQYF. The CDR3 DNA follows: TGCGCCAGCAGCCAGGGGATCAGGGCAAGCTCCTACGAGCAGTACTTC.

This clonotype was counted between two and nine times. This chain connects TRBV29-1 to TRBJ2-1; 9 bases map to TRBD1. Germline-derived CDR1 and CDR2 are SQVTM and ANQGSEA. With 6 bases clipped from V and 4 bases from J, the junction kept 10 bases outside the gene matches. The CDR3 has 15 amino acids. CDR3 region: CSVAGGQGRYNEQFF. The CDR3, as DNA: TGCAGCGTCGCTGGGGGACAGGGAAGATACAATGAGCAGTTCTTC.

This chain joins TRBV29-1 and TRBJ1-1; D ambiguous. Trimming shortened V by 7 bases and J by 5 bases, and 11 bases separated the two germline ends. Germline values: CDR1 SQVTM, CDR2 ANQGSEA. The CDR3 is 11 residues long. The chain's CDR3 is CSAQRGTEAFF. Written as DNA, the CDR3 is TGCAGCGCCCAACGGGGAACTGAAGCTTTCTTT.

This clonotype was seen at least ten times. The chain employs TRBV7-2 and TRBJ2-5, with no clear D. Trimming removed 5 bases at V and 2 bases at J, with 6 bases between. The germline CDR1 and CDR2 sequences are SGHTA and FQGNSA. The CDR3 contains 12 residues. In DNA, the CDR3 is TGTGCCAGCAGCCCCTATCAAGAGACCCAGTACTTC. Translated, it gives CASSPYQETQYF.

This clonotype was detected many times. The chain carries TRBV5-1 and TRBJ2-5; possibly TRBD1 or TRBD2 for D (5 bases each). The germline V and J ends were trimmed by 0 bases and 2 bases, with 11 bases remaining between them. The germline gives CDR1 SGHRS, CDR2 YFSETQ. The CDR3 contains 15 residues. The CDR3 reads CASSLDGTTQETQYF. For the CDR3, the DNA is TGCGCCAGCAGCTTGGACGGGACGACTCAAGAGACCCAGTACTTC.

This clonotype was found many times. The chain combines TRBV7-2 with TRBJ2-5; no clear D gene. Germline-derived CDR1 and CDR2 are SGHTA and FQGNSA. The CDR3 has 11 amino acids. Trimming removed 3 bases at V and 4 bases at J, with 3 bases between. CDR3 DNA: TGTGCCAGCAGCTTCCGAGAGACCCAGTACTTC. Its protein product is CASSFRETQYF. The variable domain in full, with the rest retrieved from reference TRBV7-2 and TRBJ2-5, is GAGVSQSPSNKVTEKGKDVELRCDPISGHTALYWYRQSLGQGLEFLIYFQGNSAPDKSGLPSDRFSAERTGGSVSTLTIQRTQQEDSAVYLCASSFRETQYFGPGTRLLVL.

This clonotype occurred a few times. The gene calls are TRBV6-5 and TRBJ1-1, with 9 nucleotides matching TRBD1. V dropped 5 bases and J dropped 5; count of bases not matched to a gene: 9. Germline CDR1 is MNHEY and CDR2 is SVGAGI. The CDR3 runs to 15 residues. The CDR3 loop reads CASSTTGGWGTEAFF. The CDR3 nucleotides read TGTGCCAGCAGTACCACAGGGGGCTGGGGTACTGAAGCTTTCTTT.

This clonotype was seen at least ten times. This chain connects TRBV4-2 to TRBJ1-2; D gene ambiguous. The germline gives CDR1 LGHNA, CDR2 YNFKEQ. The CDR3 is 19 amino acids. Between the trimmed V and J ends, which lost 3 bases and 4 bases, there was a span of 27 bases. CDR3 residues: CASSHRIAGSSHASYGYTF. In DNA, the CDR3 is TGTGCCAGCAGCCACAGAATCGCCGGCAGCTCTCACGCGTCCTATGGCTACACCTTC.

This clonotype turned up a few times. The CDR3 region is CASSSAGSVYGEQFF. The CDR3 region has the DNA TGTGCCAGCAGCTCAGCGGGATCGGTATACGGTGAGCAGTTCTTC. The chain joins TRBV7-3 to TRBJ2-1; 7 nucleotides line up with TRBD2. V shed 4 bases, J shed 9 bases, and the junction held 12 bases outside the gene matches. The germline V gene has CDR1 SGHTA and CDR2 FQGTGA. This CDR3 region has 15 residues. The variable domain in full, with the rest retrieved from reference TRBV7-3 and TRBJ2-1, is GAGVSQTPSNKVTEKGKYVELRCDPISGHTALYWYRQSLGQGPEFLIYFQGTGAADDSGLPNDRFFAVRPEGSVSTLKIQRTERGDSAVYLCASSSAGSVYGEQFFGPGTRLTVL.

This clonotype has a count of ten or more. The chain is built from TRBV6-4 and TRBJ2-3; D is unclear. The CDR3 runs to 15 residues. Deletions cut 0 bases from V and 6 bases from J, with 13 bases between. Germline CDR1 and CDR2: MRHNA and SNTAGT. The CDR3 protein is CASSDSPGASDTQYF. The CDR3, as DNA: TGTGCCAGCAGTGACTCGCCAGGTGCATCGGATACGCAGTATTTT.